Included here is one TCR beta chain sequence, with context. These data originate in a study of blood T cell repertoires in COVID-19. Study context: There were acute and convalescent COVID-19 samples, and they came from the United States, Italy and Spain. PBMCs, B-cell-depleted T cells, or T cells provided the cDNA or gDNA that made up the material.

Germline assignment: CDR1 MNHEY and CDR2 SMNVEV (reference sequence). The CDR3 consists of 13 residues. Losses at the gene ends were 7 bases for V and 8 bases for J; bases not matched to a gene: 8. Original processing notes: Cell counts per sample came from amplifying reference gene primers. Assay used: immunoSEQ multiplex PCR; TCRdb lists only in-frame clones, some missing. V and J calls and clone size come straight from that table; D and trimming were deduced from the DNA. The table shows around 100,000 clones, with 75% to 95% occurring only once. The specimen was peripheral blood. This TCR was sampled from a man in his fifties with acute or convalescent COVID-19. This rearrangement joins TRBV27 to TRBJ1-1, with TRBD1 identical over 9 bases. The CDR3 region is CASTPDRGPEAFF. As DNA, the CDR3 is TGTGCCAGCACCCCGGACAGGGGCCCAGAAGCTTTCTTT.